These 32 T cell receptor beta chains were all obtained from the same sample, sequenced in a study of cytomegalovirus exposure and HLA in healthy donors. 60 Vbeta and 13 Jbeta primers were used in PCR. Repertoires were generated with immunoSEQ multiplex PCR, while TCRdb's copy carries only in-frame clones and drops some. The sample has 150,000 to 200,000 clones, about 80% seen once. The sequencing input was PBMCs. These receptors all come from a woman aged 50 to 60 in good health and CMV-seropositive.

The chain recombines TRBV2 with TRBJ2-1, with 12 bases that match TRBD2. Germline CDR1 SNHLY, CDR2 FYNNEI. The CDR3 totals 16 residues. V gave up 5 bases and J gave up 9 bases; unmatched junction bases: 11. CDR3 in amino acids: CASSSPSGGAKGEQFF. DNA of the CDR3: TGTGCCAGCAGTTCCCCTAGCGGGGGGGCCAAGGGTGAGCAGTTCTTC.

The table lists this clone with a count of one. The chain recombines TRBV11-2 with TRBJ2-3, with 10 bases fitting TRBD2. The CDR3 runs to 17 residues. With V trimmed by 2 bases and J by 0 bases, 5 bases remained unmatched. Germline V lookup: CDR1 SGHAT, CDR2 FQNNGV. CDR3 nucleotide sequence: TGTGCCAGCAGCTTATTGGCTAGCGGGAGTAGCACAGATACGCAGTATTTT. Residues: CASSLLASGSSTDTQYF.

CDR3 sequence: CASSLGRGTGQKGTQYGQYF. The CDR3 nucleotides read TGTGCCAGCAGCTTGGGTCGTGGGACAGGCCAAAAGGGGACTCAGTATGGGCAGTACTTC. This sequence joins TRBV5-4 and TRBJ2-5; 8 nucleotides align to TRBD1. This CDR3 comprises 20 residues. Germline assignment: CDR1 SGHNT and CDR2 YYREEE (reference sequence). V shed 0 bases, J shed 11 bases, and the junction held 27 bases outside the gene matches.

The CDR3 protein is CAWIPQGIYEQYF. The CDR3 DNA sequence: TGTGCCTGGATCCCACAGGGGATCTACGAGCAGTACTTC. V and J are TRBV30 and TRBJ2-5; 7 bases fit TRBD1. The assigned J gene may be wrong: the sequence end matches TRBJ2-7 better. This CDR3 region has 13 residues. Germline V lookup: CDR1 GTSNPN, CDR2 SVGIG (reference sequence).

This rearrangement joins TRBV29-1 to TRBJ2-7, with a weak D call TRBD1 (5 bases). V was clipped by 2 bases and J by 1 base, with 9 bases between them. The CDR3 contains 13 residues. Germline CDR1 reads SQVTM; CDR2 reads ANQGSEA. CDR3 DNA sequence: TGCAGCGTTGAACTGACAGCTTCCTACGAGCAGTACTTC. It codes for CSVELTASYEQYF.

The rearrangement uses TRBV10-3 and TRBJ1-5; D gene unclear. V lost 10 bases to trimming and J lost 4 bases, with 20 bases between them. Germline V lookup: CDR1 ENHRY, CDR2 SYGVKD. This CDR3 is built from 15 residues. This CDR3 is CATKLDLNLNQPQHF. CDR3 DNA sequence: TGTGCCACGAAACTTGACTTAAACCTAAATCAGCCCCAGCATTTT.

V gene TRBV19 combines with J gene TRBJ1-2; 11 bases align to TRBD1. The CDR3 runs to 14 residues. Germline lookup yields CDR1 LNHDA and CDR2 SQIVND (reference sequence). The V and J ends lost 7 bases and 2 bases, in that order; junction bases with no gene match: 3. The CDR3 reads CASTGQGANYGYTF. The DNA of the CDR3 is TGTGCCAGTACCGGACAGGGGGCAAACTATGGCTACACCTTC.

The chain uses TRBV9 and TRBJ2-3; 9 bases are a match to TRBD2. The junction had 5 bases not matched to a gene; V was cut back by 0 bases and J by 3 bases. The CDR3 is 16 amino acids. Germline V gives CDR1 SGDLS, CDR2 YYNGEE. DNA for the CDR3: TGTGCCAGCAGCGTAGGAATAGCGGGGGCAACAGATACGCAGTATTTT. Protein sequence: CASSVGIAGATDTQYF.

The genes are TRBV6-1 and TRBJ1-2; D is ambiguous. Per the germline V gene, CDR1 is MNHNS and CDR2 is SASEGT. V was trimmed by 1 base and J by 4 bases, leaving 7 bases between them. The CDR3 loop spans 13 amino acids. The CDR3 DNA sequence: TGTGCCAGCAGTGAAGTTAATAGCTATGGCTACACCTTC. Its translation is CASSEVNSYGYTF.

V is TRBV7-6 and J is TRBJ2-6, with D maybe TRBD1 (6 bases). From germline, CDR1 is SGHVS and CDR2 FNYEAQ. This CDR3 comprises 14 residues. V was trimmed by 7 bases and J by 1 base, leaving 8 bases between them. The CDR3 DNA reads TGTGCCAGCACCACAGGGTCTGGGGCCAACGTCCTGACTTTC. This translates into CASTTGSGANVLTF.

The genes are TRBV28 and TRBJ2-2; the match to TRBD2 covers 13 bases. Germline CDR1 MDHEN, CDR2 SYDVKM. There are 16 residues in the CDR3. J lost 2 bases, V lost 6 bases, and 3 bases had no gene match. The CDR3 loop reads CASRGTSGANTGELFF. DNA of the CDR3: TGTGCCAGCAGGGGGACTAGCGGGGCTAACACCGGGGAGCTGTTTTTT.

Written as DNA, the CDR3 is TGTGCCAGCAGCTTCACCCTGGGGGCTCCCAGGATGAACACTGAAGCTTTCTTT. This codes for CASSFTLGAPRMNTEAFF. This chain joins TRBV11-3 and TRBJ1-1; a weak D match, TRBD1 (6 bases). Germline CDR1 is SGHNT and CDR2 is YENEEA. V was shortened by 3 bases and J by 0 bases, with 20 bases between the two germline ends. The CDR3 spans 18 residues.

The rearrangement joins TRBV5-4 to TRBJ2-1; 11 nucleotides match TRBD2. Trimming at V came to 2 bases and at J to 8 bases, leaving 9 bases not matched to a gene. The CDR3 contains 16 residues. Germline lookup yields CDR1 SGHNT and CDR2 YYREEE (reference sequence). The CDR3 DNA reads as TGTGCCAGCAGCTTCTTAGCGGGAGGGCCTGTGGATGAGCAGTTCTTC. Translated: CASSFLAGGPVDEQFF.

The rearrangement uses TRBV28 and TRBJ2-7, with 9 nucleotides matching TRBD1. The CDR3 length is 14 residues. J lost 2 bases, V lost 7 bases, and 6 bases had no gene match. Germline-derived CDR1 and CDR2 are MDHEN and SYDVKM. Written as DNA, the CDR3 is TGTGCCAGCACCGCACAGGGGGCGACCTACGAGCAGTACTTC. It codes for CASTAQGATYEQYF.

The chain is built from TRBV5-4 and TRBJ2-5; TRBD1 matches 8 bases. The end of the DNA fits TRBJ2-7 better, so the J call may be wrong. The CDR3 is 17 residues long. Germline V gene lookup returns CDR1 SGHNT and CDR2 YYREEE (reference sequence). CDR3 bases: TGTGCCAGCAGCTTGGGGACAGGGTTAATGAGCTCCTACGAGCAGTACTTC. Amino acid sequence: CASSLGTGLMSSYEQYF.

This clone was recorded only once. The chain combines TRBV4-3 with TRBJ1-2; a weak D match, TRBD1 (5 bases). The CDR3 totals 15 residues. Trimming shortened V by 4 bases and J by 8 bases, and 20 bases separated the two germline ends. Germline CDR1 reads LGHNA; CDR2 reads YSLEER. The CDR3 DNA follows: TGCGCCAGCAGCCGAAGCACAGGTGCCGTCGGGGGCTACACCTTC. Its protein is CASSRSTGAVGGYTF.

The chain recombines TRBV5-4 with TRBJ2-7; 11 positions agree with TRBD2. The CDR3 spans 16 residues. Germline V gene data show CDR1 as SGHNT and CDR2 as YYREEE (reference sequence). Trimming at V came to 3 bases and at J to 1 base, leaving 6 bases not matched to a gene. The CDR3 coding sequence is TGTGCCAGCAGCTCCCCGACTAGCGGGGCATCCTACGAGCAGTACTTC. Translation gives CASSSPTSGASYEQYF.

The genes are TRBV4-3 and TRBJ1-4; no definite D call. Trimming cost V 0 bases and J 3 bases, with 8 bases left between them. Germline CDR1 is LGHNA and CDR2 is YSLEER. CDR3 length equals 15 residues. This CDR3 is CASSQERASNEKLFF. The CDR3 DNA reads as TGCGCCAGCAGCCAAGAACGAGCGTCTAATGAAAAACTGTTTTTT.

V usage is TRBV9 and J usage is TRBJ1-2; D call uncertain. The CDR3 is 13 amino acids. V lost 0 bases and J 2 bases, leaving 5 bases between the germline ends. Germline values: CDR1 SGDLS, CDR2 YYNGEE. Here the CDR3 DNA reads TGTGCCAGCAGCGTAGGCAGGAACTATGGCTACACCTTC. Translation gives CASSVGRNYGYTF.

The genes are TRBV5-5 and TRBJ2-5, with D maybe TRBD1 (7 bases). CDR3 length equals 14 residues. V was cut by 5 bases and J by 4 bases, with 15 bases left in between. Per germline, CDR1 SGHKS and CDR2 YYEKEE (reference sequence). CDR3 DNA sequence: TGTGCCAGCAGGTTGAGACAGGGAGGAGAGACCCAGTACTTC. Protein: CASRLRQGGETQYF.

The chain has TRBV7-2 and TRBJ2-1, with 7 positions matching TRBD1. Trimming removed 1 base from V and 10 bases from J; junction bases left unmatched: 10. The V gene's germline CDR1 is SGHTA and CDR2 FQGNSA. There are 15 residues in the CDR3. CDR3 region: CASSLVVRGISEQFF. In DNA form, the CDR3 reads TGTGCCAGCAGCTTAGTTGTCAGGGGGATCAGCGAGCAGTTCTTC.

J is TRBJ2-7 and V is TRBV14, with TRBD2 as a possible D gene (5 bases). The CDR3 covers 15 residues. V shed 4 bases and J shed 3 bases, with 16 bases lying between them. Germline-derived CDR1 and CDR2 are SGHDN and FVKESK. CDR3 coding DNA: TGTGCCAGCAGCCCTAAAGCGGTTAGTGGCTACGAGCAGTACTTC. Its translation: CASSPKAVSGYEQYF.

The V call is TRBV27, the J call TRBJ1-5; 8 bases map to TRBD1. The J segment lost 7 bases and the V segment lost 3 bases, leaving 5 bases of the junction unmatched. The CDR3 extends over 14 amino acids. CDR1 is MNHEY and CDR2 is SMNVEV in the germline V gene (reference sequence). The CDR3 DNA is TGTGCCAGCAGTTTCCAGGGGGCGGGGCAGCCCCAGCATTTT. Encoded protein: CASSFQGAGQPQHF.

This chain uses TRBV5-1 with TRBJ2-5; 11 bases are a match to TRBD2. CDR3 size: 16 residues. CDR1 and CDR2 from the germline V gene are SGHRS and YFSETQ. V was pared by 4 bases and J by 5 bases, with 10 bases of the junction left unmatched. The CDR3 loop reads CASSSPLAGARETQYF. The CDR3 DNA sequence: TGCGCCAGCAGCAGTCCACTAGCGGGAGCCCGGGAGACCCAGTACTTC. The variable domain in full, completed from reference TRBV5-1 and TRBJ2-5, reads KAGVTQTPRYLIKTRGQQVTLSCSPISGHRSVSWYQQTPGQGLQFLFEYFSETQRNKGNFPGRFSGRQFSNSRSEMNVSTLELGDSALYLCASSSPLAGARETQYFGPGTRLLVL.

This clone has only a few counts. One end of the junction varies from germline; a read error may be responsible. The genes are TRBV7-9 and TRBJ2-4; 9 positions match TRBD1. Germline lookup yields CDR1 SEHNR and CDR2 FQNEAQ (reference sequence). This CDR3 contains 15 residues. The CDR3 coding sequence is TGTTCCAGCAGCTTAGGGACAGGGATGTTAGTCATTCAGTACTTC. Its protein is CSSSLGTGMLVIQYF.

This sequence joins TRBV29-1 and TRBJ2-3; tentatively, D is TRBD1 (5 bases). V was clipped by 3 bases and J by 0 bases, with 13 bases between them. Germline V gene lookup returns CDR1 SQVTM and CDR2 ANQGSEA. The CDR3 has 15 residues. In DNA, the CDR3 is TGCAGCGTTGATTACAGGTTCGCAAGCACAGATACGCAGTATTTT. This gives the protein CSVDYRFASTDTQYF.

CDR3 sequence (DNA): TGTGCCAGCATCCGAGCGGGGGACCAACCCTACCAAGAGACCCAGTACTTC. Amino acid sequence: CASIRAGDQPYQETQYF. The chain carries TRBV7-9 and TRBJ2-5; 8 bases agree with TRBD2. With 7 bases clipped from V and 0 bases from J, the junction kept 13 bases outside the gene matches. CDR3 length: 17 residues. Germline V CDR1 and CDR2: SEHNR, FQNEAQ (reference sequence).

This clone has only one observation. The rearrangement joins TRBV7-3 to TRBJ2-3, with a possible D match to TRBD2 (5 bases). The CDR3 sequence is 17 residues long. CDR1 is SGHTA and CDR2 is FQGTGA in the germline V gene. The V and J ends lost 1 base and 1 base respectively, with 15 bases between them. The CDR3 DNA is TGTGCCAGCAGCTTAAGACGCGCGGAGGTTGGCACAGATACGCAGTATTTT. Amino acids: CASSLRRAEVGTDTQYF.

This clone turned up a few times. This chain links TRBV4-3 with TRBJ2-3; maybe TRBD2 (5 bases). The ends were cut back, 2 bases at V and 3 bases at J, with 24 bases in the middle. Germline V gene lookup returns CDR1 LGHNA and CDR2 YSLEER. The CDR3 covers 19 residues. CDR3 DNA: TGCGCCAGCAGCCAATTCTTAGCGAGCCAAAACGAGAGGACAGATACGCAGTATTTT. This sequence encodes CASSQFLASQNERTDTQYF.

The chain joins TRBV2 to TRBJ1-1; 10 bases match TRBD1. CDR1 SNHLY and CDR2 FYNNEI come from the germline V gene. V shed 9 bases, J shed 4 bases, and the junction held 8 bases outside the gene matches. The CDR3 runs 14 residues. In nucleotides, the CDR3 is TGTGCCAGTACCGGGACAGGGGCTAGCACTGAAGCTTTCTTT. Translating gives CASTGTGASTEAFF. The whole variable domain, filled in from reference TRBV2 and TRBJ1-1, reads EPEVTQTPSHQVTQMGQEVILRCVPISNHLYFYWYRQILGQKVEFLVSFYNNEISEKSEIFDDQFSVERPDGSNFTLKIRSTKLEDSAMYFCASTGTGASTEAFFGQGTRLTVV.

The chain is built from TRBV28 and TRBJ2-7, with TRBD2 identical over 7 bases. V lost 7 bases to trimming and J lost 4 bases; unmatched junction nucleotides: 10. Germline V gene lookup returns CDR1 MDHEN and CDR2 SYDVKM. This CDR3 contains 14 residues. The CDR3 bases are TGTGCCAGCAACACGAGGGAGGGCCGGTACGAGCAGTACTTC. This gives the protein CASNTREGRYEQYF.

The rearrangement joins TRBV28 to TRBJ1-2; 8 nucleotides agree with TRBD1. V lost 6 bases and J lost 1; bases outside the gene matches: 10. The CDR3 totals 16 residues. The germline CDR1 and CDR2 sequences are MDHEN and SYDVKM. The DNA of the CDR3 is TGTGCCAGCAGGTTGGCAGGGGGCGCCGATAACTATGGCTACACCTTC. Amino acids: CASRLAGGADNYGYTF.